This entry is about one T cell receptor beta chain. Its antigen is currently unknown. The record originates from a study of T cells in Graves' hyperthyroidism and ophthalmopathy. Study-level points and caveats: Also found in blood were most expanded thyroid clonotypes above 0.001. Stable hyperthyroidism and ophthalmopathy were separated using 13 V-J signatures.

TCR beta CDR3 regions were amplified from RNA. TCR CDR3 regions were first amplified by RT-PCR with HTBI primers. TCRdb processed the multiplex PCR reads anew with MiXCR; each CDR3 protein has one entry. The sample gives over 350,000 distinct CDR3 sequences, 14% to 15% of which show up once; roughly 13% is in the top ten. Per germline, CDR1 DFQATT and CDR2 SNEGSKA (reference sequence). The CDR3 covers 16 residues. V dropped 1 base and J dropped 7 bases, with 17 bases sitting between them. Clinical symptoms, serum thyroxine and TRAb, thyroid ultrasound and orbital computed tomography were used for the diagnoses.

The genes are TRBV20-1 and TRBJ1-6, with unresolved D. Material: blood. This receptor was identified in a young man with Graves' ophthalmopathy. The CDR3 DNA sequence: TGCAGTGCTAGAGGGGATTCGAGAGCCCTAAATTCACCCCTCCACTTT. Residues: CSARGDSRALNSPLHF.